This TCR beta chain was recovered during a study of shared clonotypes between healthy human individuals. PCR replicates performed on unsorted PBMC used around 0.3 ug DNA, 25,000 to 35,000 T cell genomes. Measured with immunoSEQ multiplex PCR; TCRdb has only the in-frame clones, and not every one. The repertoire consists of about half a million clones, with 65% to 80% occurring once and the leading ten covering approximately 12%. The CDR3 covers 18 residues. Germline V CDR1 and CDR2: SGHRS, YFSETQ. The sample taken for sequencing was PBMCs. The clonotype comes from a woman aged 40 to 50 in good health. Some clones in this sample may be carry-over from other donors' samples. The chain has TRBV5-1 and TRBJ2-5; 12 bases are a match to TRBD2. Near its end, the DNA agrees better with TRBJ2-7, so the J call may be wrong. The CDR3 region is CASSLAPATSGRYYEQYF. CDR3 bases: TGCGCCAGCAGCTTGGCCCCAGCAACTAGCGGGAGGTACTACGAGCAGTACTTC.